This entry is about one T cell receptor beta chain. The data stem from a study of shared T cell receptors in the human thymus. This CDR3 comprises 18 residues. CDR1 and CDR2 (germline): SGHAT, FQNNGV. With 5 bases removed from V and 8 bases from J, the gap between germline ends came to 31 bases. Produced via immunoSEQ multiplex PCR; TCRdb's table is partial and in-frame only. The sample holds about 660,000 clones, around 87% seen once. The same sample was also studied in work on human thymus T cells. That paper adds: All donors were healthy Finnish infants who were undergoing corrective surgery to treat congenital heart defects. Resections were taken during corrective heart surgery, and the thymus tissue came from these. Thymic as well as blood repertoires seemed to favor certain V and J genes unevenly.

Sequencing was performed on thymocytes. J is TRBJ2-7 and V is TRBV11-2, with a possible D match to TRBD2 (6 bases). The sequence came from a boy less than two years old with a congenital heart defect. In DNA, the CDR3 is TGTGCCAGCAGCACGAAGACAATGAACGGGAGAGATAGGCCGAAGCAGTACTTC. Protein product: CASSTKTMNGRDRPKQYF.